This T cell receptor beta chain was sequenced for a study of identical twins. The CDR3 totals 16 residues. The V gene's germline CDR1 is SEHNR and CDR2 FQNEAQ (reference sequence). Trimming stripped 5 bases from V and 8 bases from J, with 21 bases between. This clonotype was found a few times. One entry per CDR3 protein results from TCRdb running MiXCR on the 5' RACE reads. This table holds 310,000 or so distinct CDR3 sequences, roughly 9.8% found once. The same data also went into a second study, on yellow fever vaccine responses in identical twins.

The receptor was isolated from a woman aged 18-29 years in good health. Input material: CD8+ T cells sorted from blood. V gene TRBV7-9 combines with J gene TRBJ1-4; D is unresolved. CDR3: CASSLLSGPEEEKLFF. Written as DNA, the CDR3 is TGTGCCAGCAGCCTCCTCTCCGGGCCCGAGGAGGAAAAACTGTTTTTT.